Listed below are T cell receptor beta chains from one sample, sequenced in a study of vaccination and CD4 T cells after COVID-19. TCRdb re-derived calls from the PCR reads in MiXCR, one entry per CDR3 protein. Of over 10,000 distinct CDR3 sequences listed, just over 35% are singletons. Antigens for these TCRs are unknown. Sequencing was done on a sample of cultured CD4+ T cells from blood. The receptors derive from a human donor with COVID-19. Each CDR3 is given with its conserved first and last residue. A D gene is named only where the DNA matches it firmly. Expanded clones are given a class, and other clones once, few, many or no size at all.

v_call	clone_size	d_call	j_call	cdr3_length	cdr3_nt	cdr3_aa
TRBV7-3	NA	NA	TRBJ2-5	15	TGTGCCAGCAGCTTTAGAGGGGGGTACCAAGAGACCCAGTACTTC	CASSFRGGYQETQYF
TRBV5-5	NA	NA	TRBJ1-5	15	TGTGCCAGCAGCTCCGCTGGGGCGGACCGTCAGCCCCAGCATTTT	CASSSAGADRQPQHF
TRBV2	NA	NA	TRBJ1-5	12	TGTGCCAGCAGTCCCAGAAATCAGCCCCAGCATTTT	CASSPRNQPQHF
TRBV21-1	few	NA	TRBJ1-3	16	TGTGCCAGCAGCAAAGAGGCGGGAAGGACTGGAAACACCATATATTTT	CASSKEAGRTGNTIYF
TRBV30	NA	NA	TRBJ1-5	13	TGTGCCTGGAGGGACAGTACAAATCAGCCCCAGCATTTT	CAWRDSTNQPQHF
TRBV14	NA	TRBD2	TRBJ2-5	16	TGTGCCAGCAGCCAAGATTCTAGCGGGATATCAAAGACCCAGTACTTC	CASSQDSSGISKTQYF
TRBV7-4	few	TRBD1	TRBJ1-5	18	TGTGCCAGCAGCTTAGCAGGGGGCGATCTCTCTAGCAATCAGCCCCAGCATTTT	CASSLAGGDLSSNQPQHF
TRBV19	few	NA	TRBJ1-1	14	TGTGCCAGTAGTTATTGGGGTTTGAACACTGAAGCTTTCTTT	CASSYWGLNTEAFF
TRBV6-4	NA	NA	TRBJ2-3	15	TGTGCCAGCAGTGACTCCGGGTTTAGGGCAGATACGCAGTATTTT	CASSDSGFRADTQYF
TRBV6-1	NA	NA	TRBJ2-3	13	TGTGCCAGCAGCCCTAAGGGGGTTGAGACGCAGTATTTT	CASSPKGVETQYF
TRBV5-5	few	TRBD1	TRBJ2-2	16	TGTGCCAGCAGCTTACAGGGGGCCGGGGACGCCGGGGAGCCGTTTTTT	CASSLQGAGDAGEPFF
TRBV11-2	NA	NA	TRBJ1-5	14	TGTGCCAGCAGCTTATGGGGGGGCGCTCAGCCCCAGCATTTT	CASSLWGGAQPQHF
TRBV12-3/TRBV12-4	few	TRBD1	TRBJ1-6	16	TGTGCCAGCAGTGCCTATAGAGGGGGCGGTAGGGCACCCCTCCACTTT	CASSAYRGGGRAPLHF
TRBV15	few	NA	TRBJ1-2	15	TGTGCCACCAGCCCCCAAGTGGAGCAACACTATGGCTACACCTTC	CATSPQVEQHYGYTF
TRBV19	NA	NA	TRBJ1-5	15	TGTGCCAGTAGTATCGCGAGGGGGGCGGAACAGCCCCAGCATTTT	CASSIARGAEQPQHF
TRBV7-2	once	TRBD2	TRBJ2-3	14	TGTGCCAGCAGCTTAGATGGGTCGGCTAGCGGGCAGTATTTT	CASSLDGSASGQYF
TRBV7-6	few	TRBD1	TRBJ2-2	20	TGTGCCAGCAGCTTAGATGGCAGGGGGCGCGTGGGTGCGGACACCGGGGAGCTGTTTTTT	CASSLDGRGRVGADTGELFF
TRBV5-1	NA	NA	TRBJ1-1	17	TGCGCCAGCAGCTTGGCCTCGGAGGGTAGGGCGAACACTGAAGCTTTCTTT	CASSLASEGRANTEAFF
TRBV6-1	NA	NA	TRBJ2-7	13	TGTGCCAGCGGTCGGGGGCTTGCCTACGAGCAGTACTTC	CASGRGLAYEQYF
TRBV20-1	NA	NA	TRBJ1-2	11	TGCAGTGCTCAGCTCTGTGGGGGCTACACCTTC	CSAQLCGGYTF
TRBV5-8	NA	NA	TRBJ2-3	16	TGTGCCAGCAGCCCTTGGGGAGGACAGCTCACAGATACGCAGTATTTT	CASSPWGGQLTDTQYF
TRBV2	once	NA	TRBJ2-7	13	TGTGCCAGCAGTAGGGTTTCCCCGGCCGAGCAGTACTTC	CASSRVSPAEQYF
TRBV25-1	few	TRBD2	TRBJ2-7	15	TGTGCCAGCAGTGAAAGGGGAGGGGATCCTCGAGTGCAGTACTTC	CASSERGGDPRVQYF
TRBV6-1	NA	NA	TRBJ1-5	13	TGTGCCAACAGTGTTTACACCCATCAGCCCCAGCATTTT	CANSVYTHQPQHF
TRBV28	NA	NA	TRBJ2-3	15	TGTGCCAGCAGTCCCTCGACTAGTTTTCGAGATACGCAGTATTTT	CASSPSTSFRDTQYF
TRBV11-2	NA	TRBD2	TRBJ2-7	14	TGTGCCAGCAGCTTAAGACTAGCGGACTACGAGCAGTACTTC	CASSLRLADYEQYF
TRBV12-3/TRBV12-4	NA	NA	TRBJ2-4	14	TGTGCCAGCAGGATCCGGGGGTCGGGAAACATTCAGTACTTC	CASRIRGSGNIQYF
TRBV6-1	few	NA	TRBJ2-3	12	TGTGCCAGCTCAGGACCGGCAGATACGCAGTATTTT	CASSGPADTQYF
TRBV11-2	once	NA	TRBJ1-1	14	TGTGCCAGCAGCTTAGAGGGGGGGGTCACTGAAGCTTTCTTT	CASSLEGGVTEAFF
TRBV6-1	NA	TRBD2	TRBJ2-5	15	TGTGCCACCACCAGCAGACTAGCGGCCCAAGAGACCCAGTACTTC	CATTSRLAAQETQYF
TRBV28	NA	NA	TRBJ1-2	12	TGTGCCAGCAGTTGGCTGAACTATGGCTACACCTTC	CASSWLNYGYTF
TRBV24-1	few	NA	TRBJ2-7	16	TGTGCCACCAGTGAAATCAGGGGTCTAACTTGGTACGAGCAGTACTTC	CATSEIRGLTWYEQYF
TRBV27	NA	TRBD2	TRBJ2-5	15	TGTGCCAGCAGTGTCACTAGCGGGGGGCGGGACGCCCAGTACTTC	CASSVTSGGRDAQYF
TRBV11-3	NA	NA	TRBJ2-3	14	TGTGCCAGCAGCTTAGAATGGCTTACAGATACGCAGTATTTT	CASSLEWLTDTQYF
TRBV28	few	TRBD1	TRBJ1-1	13	TGTGCCAGCCTGGACAGGGCGAACACTGAAGCTTTCTTT	CASLDRANTEAFF
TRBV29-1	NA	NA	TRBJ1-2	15	TGCAGCGCAAACCATCTACAGGGAAAACCAGGTGGCTACACCTTC	CSANHLQGKPGGYTF
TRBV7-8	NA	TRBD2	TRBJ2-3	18	TGTGCCAGCAGCTTAGTCCGGGGTAGCGGGGGCGGCACAGATACGCAGTATTTT	CASSLVRGSGGGTDTQYF
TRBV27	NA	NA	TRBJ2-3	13	TGTGCCAGCAGTCTATCGAGCACAGATACGCAGTATTTT	CASSLSSTDTQYF
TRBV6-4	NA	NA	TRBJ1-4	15	TGTGCCAGCAGTGACTCCTGGGGGGCTGGCGAAAAACTGTTTTTT	CASSDSWGAGEKLFF
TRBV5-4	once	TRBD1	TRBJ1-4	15	TGTGCCAGCAGCTATAACAGGGGGCTTGGCGAAAAACTGTTTTTT	CASSYNRGLGEKLFF
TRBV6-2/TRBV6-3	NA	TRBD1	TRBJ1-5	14	TGTGCCAGCAACCCGGGACAGGGCTATCAGCCCCAGCATTTT	CASNPGQGYQPQHF
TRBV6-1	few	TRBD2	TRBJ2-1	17	TGTGCCAGCAGACCCCACAATAGCGGGGCACCCTACAATGAGCAGTTCTTC	CASRPHNSGAPYNEQFF
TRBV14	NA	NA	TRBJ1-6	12	TGTGCCAGCAGCTACGGGGATTCACCCCTCCACTTT	CASSYGDSPLHF
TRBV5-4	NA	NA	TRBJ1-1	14	TGTGCCAGCAGCTTGAGAAACACGAACACTGAAGCTTTCTTT	CASSLRNTNTEAFF
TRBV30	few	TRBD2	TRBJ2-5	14	TGTGCCTGGAGTCGGCTAGCGGGGGAAGAGACCCAGTACTTC	CAWSRLAGEETQYF
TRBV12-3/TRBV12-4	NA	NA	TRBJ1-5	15	TGTGCCAGCAGAAATGGTGGGGATAGCAATCAGCCCCAGCATTTT	CASRNGGDSNQPQHF
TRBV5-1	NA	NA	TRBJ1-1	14	TGCGCCAGCAGCTTGTTGGCAGCGAACACTGAAGCTTTCTTT	CASSLLAANTEAFF
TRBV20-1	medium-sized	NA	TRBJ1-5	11	TGCAGTGCTAGCCGGGACGGCCCCCAGCATTTT	CSASRDGPQHF
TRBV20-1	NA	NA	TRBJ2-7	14	TGCAGTGCTAGGAAAACGGGGGGCACCTACGAGCAGTACTTC	CSARKTGGTYEQYF
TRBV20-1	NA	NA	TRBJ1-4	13	TGCAGTGCCACAGGGCGGGCTAATGAAAAACTGTTTTTT	CSATGRANEKLFF
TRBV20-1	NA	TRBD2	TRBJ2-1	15	TGCAGTGCTAGGAATGTTCGCGGGGGGGAAAATGAGCAGTTCTTC	CSARNVRGGENEQFF
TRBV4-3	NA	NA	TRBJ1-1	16	TGCGCCAGCAGCCAAGCTGGCGGCTTCGGAGGCACTGAAGCTTTCTTT	CASSQAGGFGGTEAFF
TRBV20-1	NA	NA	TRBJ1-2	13	TGCAGTGCCCTAGCAGACAGCTTCGAAGGCTACACCTTC	CSALADSFEGYTF
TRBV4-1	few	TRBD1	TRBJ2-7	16	TGCGCCAGCAGCCAAGATCCACAGGGGCTGACCTACGAGCAGTACTTC	CASSQDPQGLTYEQYF
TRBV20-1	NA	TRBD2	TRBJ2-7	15	TGCAGTGCTAGACGGACTAGCGGCCGCTCCTACGAGCAGTACTTC	CSARRTSGRSYEQYF